The rows below give T cell receptor beta chains drawn from one sample of a study of cytomegalovirus exposure and HLA in healthy donors. Libraries were prepared by immunoSEQ multiplex PCR; TCRdb keeps only in-frame clonotypes and omits some of them. The repertoire holds 150,000 to 200,000 clones, with approximately 86% as singletons. The sample comprised PBMCs. The receptors were sampled from a man aged 25-45 years in good health and CMV-seropositive. CDR3s include the opening cysteine and the closing phenylalanine or tryptophan. The D gene is left open where the match is weak. Clone size is shown for a subset of rows, as once, few, many or a class of expanded clone.

j_call: TRBJ2-1; v_call: TRBV29-1; clone_size: .; d_call: TRBD2; cdr3_nt: TGCAGCGTTGCCATCTGGAGCGGGGACAATGAGCAGTTCTTC; cdr3_aa: CSVAIWSGDNEQFF
j_call: TRBJ2-3; v_call: TRBV5-1; clone_size: .; d_call: .; cdr3_nt: TGCGCCAGCAGCTTGCAGGTGGACACAGATACGCAGTATTTT; cdr3_aa: CASSLQVDTDTQYF
j_call: TRBJ1-1; v_call: TRBV7-9; clone_size: .; d_call: .; cdr3_nt: TGTGCCAGCAGCCCGACCCGCGGTGGGGGCGACACTGAAGCTTTCTTT; cdr3_aa: CASSPTRGGGDTEAFF
j_call: TRBJ2-2; v_call: TRBV2; clone_size: .; d_call: TRBD1; cdr3_nt: TGTGCCAGCAGTGAAGGGACAGGGGTTGTAGGGGAGCTGTTTTTT; cdr3_aa: CASSEGTGVVGELFF
j_call: TRBJ2-7; v_call: TRBV9; clone_size: .; d_call: .; cdr3_nt: TGTGCCAGCAGCCTGGGGGGGCGGGATTACGAGCAGTACTTC; cdr3_aa: CASSLGGRDYEQYF
j_call: TRBJ2-7; v_call: TRBV7-6; clone_size: .; d_call: TRBD1; cdr3_nt: TGTGCCAGCAGCCCTGGACAGGGGGTACGGGAGCAGTACTTC; cdr3_aa: CASSPGQGVREQYF
j_call: TRBJ1-6; v_call: TRBV15; clone_size: few; d_call: TRBD1; cdr3_nt: TGTGCCACCAGCCCTCGAACGACAGGGGGTTCTAATTCACCCCTCCACTTT; cdr3_aa: CATSPRTTGGSNSPLHF
j_call: TRBJ2-5; v_call: TRBV7-8; clone_size: .; d_call: .; cdr3_nt: TGTGCCAGCAGCTTAGGCGTGTACCAAGAGACCCAGTACTTC; cdr3_aa: CASSLGVYQETQYF
j_call: TRBJ2-3; v_call: TRBV18; clone_size: once; d_call: .; cdr3_nt: TGTGCCAGCCTTGGGGACTTAGATACGCAGTATTTT; cdr3_aa: CASLGDLDTQYF
j_call: TRBJ2-2; v_call: TRBV11-3; clone_size: .; d_call: TRBD2; cdr3_nt: TGTGCCAGCACCGACCGTGGGCGCGGGGGAAACACCGGGGAGCTGTTTTTT; cdr3_aa: CASTDRGRGGNTGELFF
j_call: TRBJ2-7; v_call: TRBV2; clone_size: few; d_call: .; cdr3_nt: TGTGCCAGCTACGACAGCTCCTACGAGCAGTACTTC; cdr3_aa: CASYDSSYEQYF
j_call: TRBJ2-5; v_call: TRBV9; clone_size: .; d_call: TRBD2; cdr3_nt: TGTGCCAGCAGCCCGGGACTAGCGCCCGGAGAGACCCAGTACTTC; cdr3_aa: CASSPGLAPGETQYF
j_call: TRBJ1-2; v_call: TRBV10-2; clone_size: .; d_call: TRBD1; cdr3_nt: TGCGCCAGCAGAAGTCACAGGGGACAAACGGGGGGCTACACCTTC; cdr3_aa: CASRSHRGQTGGYTF
j_call: TRBJ1-3; v_call: TRBV28; clone_size: .; d_call: .; cdr3_nt: TGTGCCACGGATAGGGGGGGGGCTGGGGTCACCATATATTTT; cdr3_aa: CATDRGGAGVTIYF
j_call: TRBJ2-2; v_call: TRBV4-2; clone_size: .; d_call: TRBD2; cdr3_nt: TGTGCCAGCAGCCAAGTACTAGCGGGGGGAGCGGGGGAGCTGTTTTTT; cdr3_aa: CASSQVLAGGAGELFF
j_call: TRBJ1-2; v_call: TRBV11-3; clone_size: .; d_call: TRBD1; cdr3_nt: TGTGCCAGCAGCCTTGTCCGGGACAGTCATAACTATGGCTACACCTTC; cdr3_aa: CASSLVRDSHNYGYTF
j_call: TRBJ1-5; v_call: TRBV6-5; clone_size: .; d_call: TRBD1; cdr3_nt: TGTGCCAGCAGTTACCAGGGGACAGGCAATCAGCCCCAGCATTTT; cdr3_aa: CASSYQGTGNQPQHF
j_call: TRBJ2-5; v_call: TRBV20-1; clone_size: .; d_call: .; cdr3_nt: TGCAGTGCTAGACTTCGAGAGACCCAGTACTTC; cdr3_aa: CSARLRETQYF
j_call: TRBJ1-1; v_call: TRBV29-1; clone_size: .; d_call: .; cdr3_nt: TGCAGCGTTCGTGGGGGGGGCACAAACACTGAAGCTTTCTTT; cdr3_aa: CSVRGGGTNTEAFF
j_call: TRBJ2-3; v_call: TRBV6-5; clone_size: .; d_call: TRBD1; cdr3_nt: TGTGCCAGCAGCCGACAGGGAGGCACAGATACGCAGTATTTT; cdr3_aa: CASSRQGGTDTQYF
j_call: TRBJ2-7; v_call: TRBV4-2; clone_size: .; d_call: TRBD2; cdr3_nt: TGTGCCAGCAGCCAGGCCGGGACTAGCGGCTCCTACGAGCAGTACTTC; cdr3_aa: CASSQAGTSGSYEQYF
j_call: TRBJ2-7; v_call: TRBV9; clone_size: .; d_call: .; cdr3_nt: TGTGCCAGCAGCCCTTTTTCTCAAACTCACTACGAGCAGTACTTC; cdr3_aa: CASSPFSQTHYEQYF
j_call: TRBJ1-1; v_call: TRBV6-6; clone_size: .; d_call: TRBD1; cdr3_nt: TGTGCCAGCAGGACAGGGGCCGCTTGGGGAACTGAAGCTTTCTTT; cdr3_aa: CASRTGAAWGTEAFF
j_call: TRBJ1-1; v_call: TRBV4-3; clone_size: .; d_call: TRBD1; cdr3_nt: TGCGCCAGCAGCCAAGTTCAGGGGGCTCTCACTGAAGCTTTCTTT; cdr3_aa: CASSQVQGALTEAFF
j_call: TRBJ2-3; v_call: TRBV4-3; clone_size: .; d_call: .; cdr3_nt: TGCGCCAGCAGCCAAGCATCGGGACATCATGGAGATACGCAGTATTTT; cdr3_aa: CASSQASGHHGDTQYF
j_call: TRBJ2-7; v_call: TRBV7-9; clone_size: .; d_call: TRBD1; cdr3_nt: TGTGCCAGCAGCCCCCTGACAGGGGGATCCGAGCAGTACTTC; cdr3_aa: CASSPLTGGSEQYF
j_call: TRBJ2-1; v_call: TRBV9; clone_size: .; d_call: .; cdr3_nt: TGTGCCAGCAGCGTAGAGGGCGCGGGCAATGAGCAGTTCTTC; cdr3_aa: CASSVEGAGNEQFF
j_call: TRBJ1-1; v_call: TRBV14; clone_size: .; d_call: .; cdr3_nt: TGTGCCAGCAGCCCAGGACTGGGGACTGAAGCTTTCTTT; cdr3_aa: CASSPGLGTEAFF
j_call: TRBJ2-5; v_call: TRBV29-1; clone_size: .; d_call: TRBD2; cdr3_nt: TGCAGCGTTGTCCGACTAGCGGGGGGTGAGACCCAGTACTTC; cdr3_aa: CSVVRLAGGETQYF
j_call: TRBJ2-5; v_call: TRBV6-5; clone_size: .; d_call: .; cdr3_nt: TGTGCCAGCAGTTACCTAAACGGGGAGACCCAGTACTTC; cdr3_aa: CASSYLNGETQYF
j_call: TRBJ2-5; v_call: TRBV5-4; clone_size: once; d_call: TRBD2; cdr3_nt: TGTGCCAGCAGCTCAAGGCAGGGACTAGCGGGTCTGGAGACCCAGTACTTC; cdr3_aa: CASSSRQGLAGLETQYF
j_call: TRBJ1-1; v_call: TRBV18; clone_size: .; d_call: .; cdr3_nt: TGTGCCAGCTCACCACCGTCCGGGTCCACTGAAGCTTTCTTT; cdr3_aa: CASSPPSGSTEAFF
j_call: TRBJ2-1; v_call: TRBV29-1; clone_size: .; d_call: .; cdr3_nt: TGCAGCGCCGAGGGTGGGGTGAGCTACAATGAGCAGTTCTTC; cdr3_aa: CSAEGGVSYNEQFF
j_call: TRBJ1-5; v_call: TRBV30; clone_size: .; d_call: .; cdr3_nt: TGTGCCTGGAGTGTTGGGGCGCGGAATCAGCCCCAGCATTTT; cdr3_aa: CAWSVGARNQPQHF
j_call: TRBJ2-7; v_call: TRBV28; clone_size: .; d_call: TRBD1; cdr3_nt: TGTGCCAGCAGTCCCGGACAGGGCAACGAGCAGTACTTC; cdr3_aa: CASSPGQGNEQYF
j_call: TRBJ1-2; v_call: TRBV23-1; clone_size: .; d_call: TRBD1; cdr3_nt: TGCGCCAGCAGTCAATCCCGGGACAGGGAGGCCTATGGCTACACCTTC; cdr3_aa: CASSQSRDREAYGYTF
j_call: TRBJ1-1; v_call: TRBV9; clone_size: .; d_call: TRBD1; cdr3_nt: TGTGCCAGCAGCGTAGGGACAGGGAACACTGAAGCTTTCTTT; cdr3_aa: CASSVGTGNTEAFF
j_call: TRBJ1-1; v_call: TRBV7-9; clone_size: .; d_call: .; cdr3_nt: TGTGCCAGCAGCTTAGGCAGGGGGAACACTGAAGCTTTCTTT; cdr3_aa: CASSLGRGNTEAFF
j_call: TRBJ1-4; v_call: TRBV27; clone_size: .; d_call: TRBD1; cdr3_nt: TGTGCCAGCAGTTTCCGAGGGGGCAGTACCCCTGGGGAAAAACTGTTTTTT; cdr3_aa: CASSFRGGSTPGEKLFF
j_call: TRBJ2-3; v_call: TRBV30; clone_size: .; d_call: .; cdr3_nt: TGTGCCTGGAGTGACTCCCTGGGCGGGGTGGGGACAGATACGCAGTATTTT; cdr3_aa: CAWSDSLGGVGTDTQYF
j_call: TRBJ1-3; v_call: TRBV6-5; clone_size: .; d_call: .; cdr3_nt: TGTGCCAGCAGTTACTCGGGGGGGGTGGAAGGAAACACCATATATTTT; cdr3_aa: CASSYSGGVEGNTIYF
j_call: TRBJ2-5; v_call: TRBV5-1; clone_size: .; d_call: .; cdr3_nt: TGCGCCAGCAGCTTGGGTACTAGACTGGAGACCCAGTACTTC; cdr3_aa: CASSLGTRLETQYF
j_call: TRBJ1-1; v_call: TRBV18; clone_size: .; d_call: .; cdr3_nt: TGTGCCAGCTCTCCTTCGGTAGAGGGATTTGAAGCTTTCTTT; cdr3_aa: CASSPSVEGFEAFF
j_call: TRBJ1-5; v_call: TRBV4-1; clone_size: .; d_call: .; cdr3_nt: TGCGCCAGCAGCCAAGATTACTCTAGCAATCAGCCCCAGCATTTT; cdr3_aa: CASSQDYSSNQPQHF
j_call: TRBJ1-1; v_call: TRBV6-6; clone_size: .; d_call: TRBD1; cdr3_nt: TGTGCCAGCAGTTACTCCGGGACAGGGGGCACTGAAGCTTTCTTT; cdr3_aa: CASSYSGTGGTEAFF
j_call: TRBJ2-1; v_call: TRBV29-1; clone_size: .; d_call: .; cdr3_nt: TGCAGCGTCCCGGCCCCTCCGGGGCAGTTCTTC; cdr3_aa: CSVPAPPGQFF
j_call: TRBJ1-6; v_call: TRBV18; clone_size: once; d_call: .; cdr3_nt: TGTGCCAGCTCCCCCGTAGCAGCATATAATTCACCCCTCCACTTT; cdr3_aa: CASSPVAAYNSPLHF
j_call: TRBJ2-7; v_call: TRBV6-5; clone_size: .; d_call: .; cdr3_nt: TGTGCCAGCAGTTATTCAGTCGGACAGAGCCTCTACGAGCAGTACTTC; cdr3_aa: CASSYSVGQSLYEQYF
j_call: TRBJ2-1; v_call: TRBV2; clone_size: .; d_call: TRBD2; cdr3_nt: TGTGCCAGCGGGAAGCGGGGGGCTTCTTACAATGAGCAGTTCTTC; cdr3_aa: CASGKRGASYNEQFF
j_call: TRBJ1-5; v_call: TRBV30; clone_size: .; d_call: .; cdr3_nt: TGTGCCTGGAGTGACCGGGAGAGTCAGCCCCAGCATTTT; cdr3_aa: CAWSDRESQPQHF
j_call: TRBJ2-3; v_call: TRBV27; clone_size: .; d_call: TRBD2; cdr3_nt: TGTGCCAGCAGGGCCCGGCGGGGGGTAAGCACAGATACGCAGTATTTT; cdr3_aa: CASRARRGVSTDTQYF
j_call: TRBJ1-4; v_call: TRBV18; clone_size: .; d_call: .; cdr3_nt: TGTGCCAGCTCACCACGAGATTCGGTTTATGAAAAACTGTTTTTT; cdr3_aa: CASSPRDSVYEKLFF
j_call: TRBJ2-3; v_call: TRBV7-2; clone_size: .; d_call: .; cdr3_nt: TGTGCCAGCAGCTTAGATTCTAGCACAGATACGCAGTATTTT; cdr3_aa: CASSLDSSTDTQYF
j_call: TRBJ2-2; v_call: TRBV27; clone_size: once; d_call: .; cdr3_nt: TGTGCCAGCAGTTTGCTTAGCTGGGACATTACCGGGGAGCTGTTTTTT; cdr3_aa: CASSLLSWDITGELFF
j_call: TRBJ1-6; v_call: TRBV6-5; clone_size: .; d_call: .; cdr3_nt: TGTGCCAGCAGTTATAGGAAGGAGGGATGGAATTCACCCCTCCACTTT; cdr3_aa: CASSYRKEGWNSPLHF